This entry concerns a single T cell receptor beta chain. The table came from immunoSEQ multiplex PCR; TCRdb's copy has only in-frame clones and leaves some out. Of some 2.4 million clones in the sample, roughly 93% were seen once. Recent acute infections and vaccinations were absent in the healthy HIV-negative adult donors. This specimen belongs to a study of shared clonotypes between healthy human individuals. Trimming pared 4 bases from V and 0 bases from J, leaving 11 bases between. In germline, CDR1 is SGHRS, CDR2 YFSETQ. This CDR3 is 14 amino acids long. The material sequenced was naive CD4+ T cells from PBMCs. Subset defined: CD45RA+ positively selected. This chain connects TRBV5-1 to TRBJ2-7, with D perhaps matching TRBD1 or TRBD2 (5 bases each). The receptor's source is a man aged 18 to 29 in good health. Some clones in this sample may be carry-over from other donors' samples. The DNA of the CDR3 is TGCGCCAGCAGCCCCGGGACGGTCTCCTACGAGCAGTACTTC. Amino acids: CASSPGTVSYEQYF.